Listed below are T cell receptor beta chains from one sample, sequenced in a study of blood T cell repertoires in COVID-19. Some clones are missing from TCRdb's copy, which holds only in-frame ones; the method was immunoSEQ multiplex PCR. In the table there are 30,000 to 35,000 clones, around 91% of which are singletons. The specimen was peripheral blood. Receptor source: a man at least 80 years old with acute or convalescent COVID-19. CDR3s include the opening cysteine and the closing phenylalanine or tryptophan. The order of the fields is D gene, clone size, J gene, V gene, CDR3 DNA, CDR3 protein. D genes are given only for firm matches. Where a row states a size, it is once, few, many or the class of an expanded clone; other rows omit it.

D: TRBD2
size: .
J: TRBJ2-3
V: TRBV25-1
DNA: TGTGCCAGCGGGGGGACTAGCGGGGGCCATGGGGATACGCAGTATTTT
CDR3: CASGGTSGGHGDTQYF

D: .
size: .
J: TRBJ1-6
V: TRBV6-5
DNA: TGTGCCAGCAGTCCCGGGACTGAGCTCCACTTT
CDR3: CASSPGTELHF

D: .
size: .
J: TRBJ2-3
V: TRBV18
DNA: TGTGCCAGCTCACCAGGTAACGAGGGAGCGCAGTATTTT
CDR3: CASSPGNEGAQYF

D: .
size: .
J: TRBJ1-6
V: TRBV10-3
DNA: TGTGCCATCAGTGAGTCGAATACAGGGAATTCACCCCTCCACTTT
CDR3: CAISESNTGNSPLHF

D: .
size: .
J: TRBJ1-2
V: TRBV10-2
DNA: TGCGCCAGCAGTGGCCCCCAGGGGTCCGAGGGTGGCTACACCTTC
CDR3: CASSGPQGSEGGYTF

D: .
size: .
J: TRBJ1-1
V: TRBV27
DNA: TGTGCCAGCAGCTACAGGGACCCATTGAACACTGAAGCTTTCTTT
CDR3: CASSYRDPLNTEAFF

D: .
size: .
J: TRBJ1-1
V: TRBV19
DNA: TGTGCCAGTAGTATAGTGGGTTTGGACAAAAACACTGAAGCTTTCTTT
CDR3: CASSIVGLDKNTEAFF

D: TRBD1
size: once
J: TRBJ1-4
V: TRBV30
DNA: TGTGCCTGGAGTGTAGGGGGACAGGGGTCAACTAATGAAAAACTGTTTTTT
CDR3: CAWSVGGQGSTNEKLFF

D: TRBD1
size: .
J: TRBJ1-1
V: TRBV5-1
DNA: TGCGCCAGCAGCTTGCAGGGGGTCGAGGAAGCTTTCTTT
CDR3: CASSLQGVEEAFF

D: .
size: .
J: TRBJ1-5
V: TRBV7-2
DNA: TGTGCCAGCAGCTTACTACAGGGTGTTAGCAATCAGCCCCAGCATTTT
CDR3: CASSLLQGVSNQPQHF

D: TRBD1
size: .
J: TRBJ1-6
V: TRBV9
DNA: TGTGCCAGCAGCGTTGGGACAGGGCAGGGTTCACCCCTCCACTTT
CDR3: CASSVGTGQGSPLHF

D: .
size: .
J: TRBJ2-6
V: TRBV3-1/TRBV3-2
DNA: TGTGCCAGCAGCCCCTTCTCTGGGGCCAACGTCCTGACTTTC
CDR3: CASSPFSGANVLTF

D: TRBD1
size: .
J: TRBJ2-7
V: TRBV3-1/TRBV3-2
DNA: TGTGCCAGCAGCCCCACGACAGGGTCCTCCTACGAGCAGTACTTC
CDR3: CASSPTTGSSYEQYF

D: TRBD2
size: .
J: TRBJ2-5
V: TRBV3-1/TRBV3-2
DNA: TGTGCCAGCAGCCAAGATGTGACTAGCGGGCAAGAGACCCAGTACTTC
CDR3: CASSQDVTSGQETQYF

D: .
size: once
J: TRBJ1-5
V: TRBV5-5
DNA: TGTGCCAGCAGCGCGGGCTACAGGGTTCGGCAGCCCCAGCATTTT
CDR3: CASSAGYRVRQPQHF

D: TRBD2
size: once
J: TRBJ2-5
V: TRBV10-2
DNA: TGCGCCAGCAGTTCTAGCGGGGGCTTCCAAGAGACCCAGTACTTC
CDR3: CASSSSGGFQETQYF

D: .
size: .
J: TRBJ2-3
V: TRBV29-1
DNA: TGCAGCGTTGTCGTCACAGATACGCAGTATTTT
CDR3: CSVVVTDTQYF

D: TRBD1
size: few
J: TRBJ1-2
V: TRBV11-2
DNA: TGTGCCAGCAGCCCGGGACAGCGCTATGGCTACACCTTC
CDR3: CASSPGQRYGYTF

D: .
size: .
J: TRBJ1-3
V: TRBV7-8
DNA: TGTGCCAGCAGCTTCTGGGGGGCTGGAAACACCATATATTTT
CDR3: CASSFWGAGNTIYF

D: .
size: .
J: TRBJ1-3
V: TRBV5-1
DNA: TGCGCCAGCAGCTTGGCTGGTCCCAGCTCTGGAAACACCATATATTTT
CDR3: CASSLAGPSSGNTIYF

D: .
size: once
J: TRBJ2-7
V: TRBV28
DNA: TGTGCCAGCAGACCCCCTACAAGGGGTACACAGCTCGAGCAGTACTTC
CDR3: CASRPPTRGTQLEQYF